The 14 T cell receptor beta chains given below trace back to one sample, sequenced in a study of early T cells in non-severe SARS-CoV-2 infection. Via MiXCR, TCRdb re-called the 5' RACE reads, giving one row per CDR3 protein. The sample lists approximately 47,000 distinct CDR3 sequences, around a tenth occurring once. This specimen consisted of whole blood, obtained at baseline. The receptor set was obtained from an adult who was a healthcare worker with PCR-confirmed SARS-CoV-2 infection or an uninfected control (not recorded which).

This chain joins TRBV25-1 and TRBJ2-5; D possibly corresponds to TRBD2 (6 bases). The CDR3 consists of 12 residues. CDR1 and CDR2 from the germline V gene are MGHDK and SYGVNS. V dropped 8 bases and J dropped 7 bases, with 14 bases sitting between them. The CDR3 is CASVGMGGTQYF. CDR3 bases: TGTGCCAGCGTCGGAATGGGAGGGACCCAGTACTTC.

This clonotype was counted ten times or more. The rearrangement joins TRBV6-6 to TRBJ1-2; the match to TRBD1 covers 8 bases. Looked up from germline, CDR1 is MNHNY and CDR2 is SVGAGI (reference sequence). The V segment lost 10 bases and the J segment 5 bases; nucleotides outside the gene matches: 6. This CDR3 comprises 12 residues. The CDR3 coding sequence is TGTGCCAACTTGGACAGGGAGTATGGCTACACCTTC. Translating gives CANLDREYGYTF.

This clonotype came up many times. V is TRBV12-3 or TRBV12-4 and J is TRBJ1-1, with a possible D match to TRBD1 (5 bases). V gave up 0 bases and J gave up 11 bases, with 10 bases separating them. The CDR3 totals 12 residues. The CDR3 sequence is CASSLAAGRAFF. The CDR3 DNA sequence: TGTGCCAGCAGTTTAGCGGCAGGGCGCGCTTTCTTT.

V gene TRBV20-1 combines with J gene TRBJ2-5; no definite D call. This CDR3 contains 13 residues. Between the trimmed V and J ends, which lost 3 bases and 7 bases, there was a span of 15 bases. Germline CDR1 reads DFQATT; CDR2 reads SNEGSKA (reference sequence). This chain's CDR3 is CSASGSIVGTQYF. The CDR3 DNA reads as TGCAGTGCTAGTGGTTCCATAGTAGGGACCCAGTACTTC.

This clonotype turned up a few times. The rearrangement links TRBV5-1 to TRBJ2-7; 10 nucleotides align to TRBD1. CDR3 length: 14 amino acids. CDR1 and CDR2 from the germline V gene are SGHRS and YFSETQ. V dropped 0 bases and J dropped 5; count of bases not matched to a gene: 2. CDR3: CASSLGDRGDEQYF. CDR3 coding DNA: TGCGCCAGCAGCTTGGGGGACAGGGGAGACGAGCAGTACTTC.

In its sample, this clonotype was seen a few times. This sequence joins TRBV27 and TRBJ1-1; D not certain. V was clipped by 3 bases and J by 4 bases, with 12 bases between them. The CDR3 has 14 residues. Per germline, CDR1 MNHEY and CDR2 SMNVEV (reference sequence). The CDR3 nucleotides are TGTGCCAGCAGTTTGTTTAAGAGGAGCACTGAAGCTTTCTTT. Its translation: CASSLFKRSTEAFF.

This clonotype was seen only a few times. V is TRBV28 and J is TRBJ1-2; D unresolved. Trimming removed 9 bases from V and 0 bases from J, with 5 bases in between. Germline CDR1 reads MDHEN; CDR2 reads SYDVKM. This CDR3 has 11 amino acids. CDR3 sequence: CASQTNYGYTF. The CDR3 DNA follows: TGTGCCAGTCAAACTAACTATGGCTACACCTTC.

This clonotype was recorded many times. The chain uses TRBV7-9 and TRBJ2-2, with 8 bases fitting TRBD2. The junction had 7 bases not matched to a gene; V was cut back by 6 bases and J by 4 bases. The CDR3 has 15 amino acids. Per germline, CDR1 SEHNR and CDR2 FQNEAQ (reference sequence). CDR3 in amino acids: CASRRGLALTGELFF. The CDR3 nucleotides are TGTGCCAGCAGGCGAGGACTAGCCCTCACCGGGGAGCTGTTTTTT.

This rearrangement joins TRBV20-1 to TRBJ1-5; TRBD1 might be the D (5 bases). Germline V gene lookup returns CDR1 DFQATT and CDR2 SNEGSKA (reference sequence). V dropped 0 bases and J dropped 0 bases, with 24 bases sitting between them. The CDR3 has 20 residues. The CDR3 nucleotides are TGCAGTGCTAGAGATCTCAGGGCAGGCCCAAGCGGGTATAGCAATCAGCCCCAGCATTTT. It yields the protein CSARDLRAGPSGYSNQPQHF.

The rearrangement links TRBV6-2 or TRBV6-3 to TRBJ2-7; D possibly corresponds to TRBD2 (6 bases). The V end was cut by 5 bases, the J end by 6 bases, with 14 bases between. The CDR3 runs 13 residues. Per germline, CDR1 MNHEY and CDR2 SVGEGT. Written as DNA, the CDR3 is TGTGCCAGCAGTATCCGGGACTCAGGCGAGCAGTACTTC. This sequence encodes CASSIRDSGEQYF.

This clonotype was counted a few times. The chain is built from TRBV7-9 and TRBJ1-4; D might be TRBD1 (5 bases). The CDR3 has 13 amino acids. Germline values: CDR1 SEHNR, CDR2 FQNEAQ (reference sequence). The V and J ends lost 5 bases and 8 bases respectively, with 12 bases between them. CDR3 bases: TGTGCCAGCAGCCGCGGGACTGCCGAAAAACTGTTTTTT. Amino acid sequence: CASSRGTAEKLFF.

The chain links TRBV28 to TRBJ1-2; 9 bases map to TRBD1. Germline V gene lookup returns CDR1 MDHEN and CDR2 SYDVKM. The V gene end was trimmed by 3 bases and the J gene end by 8 bases; junction bases not matched to a gene: 7. The CDR3 loop spans 14 amino acids. The CDR3 DNA reads as TGTGCCAGCAGTTTCGGGGACAGGGTCGAGGGCTACACCTTC. Translating gives CASSFGDRVEGYTF.

This clonotype was seen more than once but under ten times. The CDR3 loop reads CASSLGPLSGGARNEQFF. DNA for the CDR3: TGCGCCAGCAGCTTGGGACCCCTTAGCGGGGGGGCCAGGAATGAGCAGTTCTTC. The V gene is TRBV5-1, the J gene TRBJ2-1, with 11 bases that match TRBD2. CDR3 length equals 18 residues. Losses at the gene ends were 0 bases for V and 7 bases for J; bases not matched to a gene: 12. CDR1 is SGHRS, CDR2 YFSETQ, per germline.

This clonotype has more than one count but fewer than ten. The chain has TRBV9 and TRBJ1-1, with TRBD1 matching over 9 bases. The CDR3 totals 15 residues. V lost 3 bases and J lost 4; bases outside the gene matches: 7. Germline V gene lookup returns CDR1 SGDLS and CDR2 YYNGEE. CDR3 DNA sequence: TGTGCCAGCAGCGAGGGGGGACAGGGTGGCACTGAAGCTTTCTTT. Residues: CASSEGGQGGTEAFF.